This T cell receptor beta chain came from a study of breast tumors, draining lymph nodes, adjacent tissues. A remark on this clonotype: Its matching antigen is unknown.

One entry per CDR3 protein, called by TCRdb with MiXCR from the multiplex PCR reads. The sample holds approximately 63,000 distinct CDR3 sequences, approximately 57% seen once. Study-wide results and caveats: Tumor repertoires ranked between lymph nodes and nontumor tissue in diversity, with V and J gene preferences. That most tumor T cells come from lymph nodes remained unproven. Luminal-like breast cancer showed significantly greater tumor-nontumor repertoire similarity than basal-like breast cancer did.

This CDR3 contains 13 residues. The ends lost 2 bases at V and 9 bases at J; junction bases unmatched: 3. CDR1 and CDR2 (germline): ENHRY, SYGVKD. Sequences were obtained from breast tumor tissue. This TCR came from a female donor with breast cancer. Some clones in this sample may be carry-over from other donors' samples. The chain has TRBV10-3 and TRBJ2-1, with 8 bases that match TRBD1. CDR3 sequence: CAISETQGGEQFF. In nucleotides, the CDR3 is TGTGCCATCAGTGAGACACAGGGGGGTGAGCAGTTCTTC.